This entry is about one T cell receptor (beta chain). No antigen is known for it. The source of the sample is a study of T cells after yellow fever vaccination. Study-wide results and caveats: Clones from primary vaccination mostly reappeared after the booster (roughly 95% CD4, about 85% CD8).

The CDR3 is 14 amino acids. TCRdb reprocessed the 5' RACE reads with MiXCR, giving one entry per CDR3 protein. In the table there are a few hundred thousand distinct CDR3 sequences, 2.5% to 3.5% of which are singletons. The V gene is TRBV21-1, the J gene TRBJ1-1; the D call in the table, TRBD1, was not verified against the DNA. TRBV21-1 is given as a pseudogene. Sequences were derived from CD4+ T cells sorted from PBMCs, sampled 10 days after the yellow fever booster vaccination. The sequence was collected from a man aged 18 to 29 who received the YFV17D yellow fever vaccine. The CDR3 DNA reads TGTGCCAGCAGGCTGGACAGGGCTCTACCTGAAGCTTTCTTT. It translates to CASRLDRALPEAFF.